The clone carrying this T cell receptor (beta chain) came up a few times. The antigen is unknown. This specimen belongs to a study of response to subunit inactivated influenza vaccine. Whole-study results and caveats: With each seasonal influenza vaccination, the authors suggested, few new T cells are recruited.

TCRdb re-called the RT-PCR reads through MiXCR, storing one row per CDR3 protein. Of under 850,000 distinct CDR3 sequences listed, roughly 18% are singletons. The specimen comprised PBMCs from blood, sampled more than 4 days after vaccination. The TCR originated in a man between 45 and 60 years old who received an inactivated influenza vaccine.

The CDR3 region has the DNA TGTGCCAGCAGCTTATGGGGACAGGAAGCTTTCTTT. Translation: CASSLWGQEAFF. The chain employs TRBV7-9 and TRBJ1-1, with 7 bases fitting TRBD1. V shed 2 bases and J 8 bases; nucleotides not matched to a gene: 2. The CDR3 extends over 12 amino acids. CDR1 and CDR2 (germline): SEHNR, FQNEAQ (reference sequence).